This T cell receptor beta chain emerged from a study of blood T cells in healthy people across ages. Germline V gene sequence: CDR1 LGHDT, CDR2 YNNKEL (reference sequence). CDR3 length equals 14 residues. A second PCR, run for about 7 to 11 cycles, used a sample-barcoded 5' primer plus a J-beta primer mix. Every sample produced at least 2.5 million CDR3-containing paired-end reads. TCRdb analysed the 5' RACE reads with MiXCR anew, one entry per CDR3 protein. Of about 570,000 distinct CDR3 sequences in the sample, about 28% were seen once. This clonotype was seen only a few times. Researchers isolated at least 7 million PBMCs per sample. These data were also reused for a study on T cells of mothers and their children. In that study: For cDNA synthesis, the complete extracted RNA was used (approximately 1.4 ug per 15 ul). No clone of persistent microchimeric T cells was detected.

The receptor comes from a boy aged 2 to 10 in good health. The V and J genes are TRBV3-1 and TRBJ2-5; D assignment may be TRBD1 or TRBD2 (6 bases each). The J call is in doubt because the DNA end fits TRBJ2-1 better. Sequenced: blood. The DNA for the CDR3 is TGTGCCAGCAGCCAAGTGTCGGGGGCGGATGAGCAGTTCTTC. It specifies CASSQVSGADEQFF.